A single sample is the source of the 10 T cell receptor beta chains below, sequenced in a study of T cell changes during pregnancy in multiple sclerosis. Sequencing was performed with immunoSEQ multiplex PCR; in TCRdb, only in-frame clones are kept and a portion is missing. In the table there are over 50,000 clones, around 93% of which are singletons. Source: peripheral blood, taken in the first trimester of pregnancy. Receptors originate from a female donor with multiple sclerosis, enrolled in a pregnancy study.

V usage is TRBV9 and J usage is TRBJ2-3, with a weak D call TRBD2 (6 bases). Germline assignment: CDR1 SGDLS and CDR2 YYNGEE. Trimming cost V 0 bases and J 4 bases, with 12 bases left between them. The CDR3 runs to 15 residues. CDR3 protein: CASSVVEGWADTQYF. DNA of the CDR3: TGTGCCAGCAGCGTAGTGGAGGGTTGGGCAGATACGCAGTATTTT.

This chain's CDR3 is CASSQDHGSTDTQYF. CDR3 nucleotide sequence: TGCGCCAGCAGCCAAGATCACGGGAGCACAGATACGCAGTATTTT. The genes are TRBV4-3 and TRBJ2-3; D unresolved. Germline CDR1 is LGHNA and CDR2 is YSLEER. The CDR3 consists of 15 residues. V was clipped by 0 bases and J by 0 bases, with 7 bases between them.

The chain is built from TRBV19 and TRBJ2-5, with TRBD2 as a possible D gene (6 bases). This CDR3 is built from 14 residues. The V and J ends lost 3 bases and 0 bases respectively, with 8 bases between them. Germline-derived CDR1 and CDR2 are LNHDA and SQIVND (reference sequence). Here the CDR3 reads CASSIGDYQETQYF. DNA for the CDR3: TGTGCCAGTAGTATCGGGGACTACCAAGAGACCCAGTACTTC.

A note on this clone: In the same sample, other DNA sequences code for this CDR3. The rearrangement joins TRBV4-2 to TRBJ2-7; TRBD2 matches 7 bases. The CDR3 length is 12 residues. The germline CDR1 and CDR2 sequences are LGHNA and YNFKEQ. V was clipped by 9 bases and J by 4 bases; unmatched bases: 6. CDR3 sequence: CASGTTPYEQYF. The CDR3 DNA sequence: TGTGCCAGTGGGACTACCCCGTACGAGCAGTACTTC.

J is TRBJ2-7 and V is TRBV21-1; TRBD1 reflects the table's D call only, with no check against the DNA. TRBV21-1 is a pseudogene. This CDR3 is 16 amino acids long. This CDR3 is CASSGQQVEDEYEQYF. In nucleotides, the CDR3 is TGTGCCAGCAGCGGACAACAGGTCGAGGATGAGTACGAGCAGTACTTC.

V and J are TRBV19 and TRBJ1-4; 7 nucleotides line up with TRBD1. This CDR3 has 14 residues. Germline V gives CDR1 LNHDA, CDR2 SQIVND (reference sequence). The junction had 11 bases not matched to a gene; V was cut back by 10 bases and J by 6 bases. CDR3: CATNYRGVDEKLFF. The CDR3 DNA reads TGTGCCACTAACTACAGGGGCGTCGATGAAAAACTGTTTTTT.

This sequence joins TRBV7-2 and TRBJ2-2; 8 bases align to TRBD1. V dropped 5 bases and J dropped 1; count of bases not matched to a gene: 3. CDR1 and CDR2 (germline): SGHTA, FQGNSA. This CDR3 spans 15 amino acids. The CDR3 protein is CASSPTGVNTGELFF. CDR3 in DNA: TGTGCCAGCAGCCCGACAGGGGTGAACACCGGGGAGCTGTTTTTT. The complete variable domain, with remaining parts taken from reference TRBV7-2 and TRBJ2-2, reads GAGVSQSPSNKVTEKGKDVELRCDPISGHTALYWYRQSLGQGLEFLIYFQGNSAPDKSGLPSDRFSAERTGGSVSTLTIQRTQQEDSAVYLCASSPTGVNTGELFFGEGSRLTVL.

The J gene is TRBJ1-4, the V gene TRBV27; tentative D call: TRBD1 (6 bases). V gave up 8 bases and J gave up 8 bases, with 24 bases separating them. CDR3 length: 16 residues. Germline V CDR1 and CDR2: MNHEY, SMNVEV (reference sequence). CDR3 sequence: CASGLRGQMFEEKLFF. DNA of the CDR3: TGTGCCAGCGGCTTACGTGGACAGATGTTCGAGGAAAAACTGTTTTTT.

The chain employs TRBV4-1 and TRBJ2-7, with 7 bases fitting TRBD1. CDR1 MGHRA and CDR2 YSYEKL come from the germline V gene. V was clipped by 4 bases and J by 2 bases; unmatched bases: 5. This CDR3 comprises 14 residues. The CDR3 nucleotides read TGCGCCAGCAGCCGAGGGACAGCCACCTACGAGCAGTACTTC. Translation: CASSRGTATYEQYF.

The chain carries TRBV28 and TRBJ2-3; the match to TRBD1 covers 7 bases. CDR3 size: 18 residues. From germline, CDR1 is MDHEN and CDR2 SYDVKM. V was clipped by 2 bases and J by 2 bases; unmatched bases: 13. CDR3 in amino acids: CASSLTPDRDSYTDTQYF. DNA of the CDR3: TGTGCCAGCAGTTTAACCCCCGACCGGGACAGTTACACAGATACGCAGTATTTT.